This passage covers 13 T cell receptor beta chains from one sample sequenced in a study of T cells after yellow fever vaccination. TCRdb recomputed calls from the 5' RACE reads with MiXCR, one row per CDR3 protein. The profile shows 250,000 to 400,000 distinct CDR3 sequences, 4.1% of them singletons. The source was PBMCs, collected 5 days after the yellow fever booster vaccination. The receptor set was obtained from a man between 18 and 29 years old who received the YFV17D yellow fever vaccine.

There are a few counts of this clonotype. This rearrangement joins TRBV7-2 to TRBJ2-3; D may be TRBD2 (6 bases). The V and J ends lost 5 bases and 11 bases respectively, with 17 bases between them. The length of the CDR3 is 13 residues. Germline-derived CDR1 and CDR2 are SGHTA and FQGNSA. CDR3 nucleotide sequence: TGTGCCAGCAGCCCTCGTGGGGAGCGGGTGCAGTATTTT. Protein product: CASSPRGERVQYF.

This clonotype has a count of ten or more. CDR3 sequence: CASSLVSYSGGEQFF. The DNA for the CDR3 is TGTGCCAGCAGCTTAGTTTCTTACTCTGGAGGTGAGCAGTTCTTC. V and J are TRBV7-2 and TRBJ2-1, with D maybe TRBD2 (5 bases). The V end lost 1 base, the J end lost 9 bases, and 16 bases lay between the germline ends. The CDR3 is 15 residues long. The germline CDR1 and CDR2 sequences are SGHTA and FQGNSA.

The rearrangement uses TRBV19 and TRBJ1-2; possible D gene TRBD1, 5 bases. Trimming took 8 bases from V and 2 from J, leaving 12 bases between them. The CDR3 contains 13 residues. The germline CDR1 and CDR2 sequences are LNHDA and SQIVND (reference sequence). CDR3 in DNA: TGTGCCAGTTACCCCGGGGACAACTATGGCTACACCTTC. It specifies CASYPGDNYGYTF.

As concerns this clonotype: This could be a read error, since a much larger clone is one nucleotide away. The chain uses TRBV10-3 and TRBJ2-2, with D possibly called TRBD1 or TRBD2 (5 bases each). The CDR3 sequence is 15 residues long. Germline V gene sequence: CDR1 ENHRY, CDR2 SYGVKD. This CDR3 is CALSGEGRLTGELFF. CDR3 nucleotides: TGTGCCCTCAGTGGTGAGGGGCGACTCACCGGGGAGCTGTTTTTT.

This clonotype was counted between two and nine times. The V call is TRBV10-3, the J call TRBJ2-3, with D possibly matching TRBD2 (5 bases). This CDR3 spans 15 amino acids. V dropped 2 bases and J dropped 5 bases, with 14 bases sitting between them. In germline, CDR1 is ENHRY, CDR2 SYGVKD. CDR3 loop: CAISEMLALGDTQYF. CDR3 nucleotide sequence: TGTGCCATCAGTGAGATGCTAGCTCTAGGAGATACGCAGTATTTT.

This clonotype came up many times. The CDR3 sequence is CATSNYDVGELFF. The CDR3 coding sequence is TGTGCCACCAGTAACTATGATGTAGGGGAGCTGTTTTTT. The chain uses TRBV24-1 and TRBJ2-2, with D uncertain. Trimming stripped 6 bases from V and 8 bases from J, with 12 bases between. The CDR3 runs 13 residues. CDR1 is KGHDR and CDR2 is SFDVKD in the germline V gene.

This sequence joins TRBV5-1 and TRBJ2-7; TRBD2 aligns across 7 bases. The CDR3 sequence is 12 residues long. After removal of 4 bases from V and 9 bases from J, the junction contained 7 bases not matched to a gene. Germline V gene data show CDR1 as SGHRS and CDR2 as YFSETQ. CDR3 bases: TGCGCCAGCAGCGGGGAGGGTAAAGGGCAGTACGTC. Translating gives CASSGEGKGQYV.

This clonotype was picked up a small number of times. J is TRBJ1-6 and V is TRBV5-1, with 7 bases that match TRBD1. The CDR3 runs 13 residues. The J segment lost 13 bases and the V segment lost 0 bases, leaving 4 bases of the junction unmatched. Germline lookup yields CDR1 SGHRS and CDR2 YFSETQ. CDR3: CASSLDRGGPLHF. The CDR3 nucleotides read TGCGCCAGCAGCTTGGACAGGGGCGGGCCCCTCCACTTT.

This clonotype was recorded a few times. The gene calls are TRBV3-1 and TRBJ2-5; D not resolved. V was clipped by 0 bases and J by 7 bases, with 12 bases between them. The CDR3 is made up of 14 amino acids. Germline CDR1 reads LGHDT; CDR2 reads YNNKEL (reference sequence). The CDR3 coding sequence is TGTGCCAGCAGCCAAGATACTGGCCCCACGACCCAGTACTTC. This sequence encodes CASSQDTGPTTQYF.

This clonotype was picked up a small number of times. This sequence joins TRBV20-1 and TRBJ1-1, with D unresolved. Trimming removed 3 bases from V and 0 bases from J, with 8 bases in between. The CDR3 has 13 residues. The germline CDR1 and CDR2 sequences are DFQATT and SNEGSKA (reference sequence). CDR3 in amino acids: CSASEDVNTEAFF. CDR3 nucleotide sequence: TGCAGTGCTAGTGAGGACGTGAACACTGAAGCTTTCTTT.

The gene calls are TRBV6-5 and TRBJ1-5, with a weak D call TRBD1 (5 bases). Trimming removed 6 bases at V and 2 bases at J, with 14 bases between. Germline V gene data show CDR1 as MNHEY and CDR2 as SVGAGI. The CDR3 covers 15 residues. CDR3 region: CASSNRQSGNQPQHF. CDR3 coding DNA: TGTGCCAGCAGCAATAGACAGAGCGGCAATCAGCCCCAGCATTTT.

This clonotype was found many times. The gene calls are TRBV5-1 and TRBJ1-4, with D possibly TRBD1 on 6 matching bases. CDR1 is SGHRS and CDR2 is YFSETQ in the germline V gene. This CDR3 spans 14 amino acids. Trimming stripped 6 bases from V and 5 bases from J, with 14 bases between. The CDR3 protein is CASTEGGGNEKLFF. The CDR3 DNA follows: TGCGCCAGCACCGAAGGGGGAGGCAATGAAAAACTGTTTTTT. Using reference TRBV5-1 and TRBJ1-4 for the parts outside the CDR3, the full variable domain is KAGVTQTPRYLIKTRGQQVTLSCSPISGHRSVSWYQQTPGQGLQFLFEYFSETQRNKGNFPGRFSGRQFSNSRSEMNVSTLELGDSALYLCASTEGGGNEKLFFGSGTQLSVL.

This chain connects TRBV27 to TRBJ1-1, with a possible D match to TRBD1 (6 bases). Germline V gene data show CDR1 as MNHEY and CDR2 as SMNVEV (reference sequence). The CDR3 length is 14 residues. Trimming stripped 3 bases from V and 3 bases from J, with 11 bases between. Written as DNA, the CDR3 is TGTGCCAGCAGTTTCAGGGGTAAGGACACTGAAGCTTTCTTT. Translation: CASSFRGKDTEAFF.